This T cell receptor (beta chain) emerged from a study of blood T cell repertoires in COVID-19. Study information: Donors in the United States, Italy and Spain gave samples during acute or convalescent COVID-19. T cells, B-cell-depleted T cells, or PBMCs provided the cDNA or gDNA that served as material.

In the authors' methods: Amplification from reference gene primers served as the basis for estimated nucleated cell counts. The repertoire was sequenced with immunoSEQ multiplex PCR; TCRdb's copy has only in-frame clones and lacks some. V, J and clone size reflect that table, while D and trimming were determined from the DNA. The top ten clones hold around 3.5% of a sample with more than 300,000 clones, 91% of them seen once. The length of the CDR3 is 13 residues. The ends lost 3 bases at V and 4 bases at J; junction bases unmatched: 0. The receptor comes from a woman under 30 who had recovered from COVID-19. This chain uses TRBV12-3 or TRBV12-4 with TRBJ2-5; 9 bases are a match to TRBD1. The sequencing sample was made of peripheral blood. In nucleotides, the CDR3 is TGTGCCAGCAGTTTGACAGGGGGAGAGACCCAGTACTTC. Its translation: CASSLTGGETQYF.